This TCR beta chain was found in a study of cytomegalovirus exposure and HLA in healthy donors. Notes on the study in general: It was shown in a later analysis that HLA-associated TCR beta chains were more clonally expanded than other, equally common chains. Sequencing depth roughly uniform across donors was assumed in presence/absence analyses.

This CDR3 comprises 13 residues. V shed 3 bases and J shed 9 bases, with 15 bases lying between them. Germline lookup yields CDR1 SGDLS and CDR2 YYNGEE. The PCR was carried out with 60 Vbeta primers and 13 Jbeta primers. Generated by immunoSEQ multiplex PCR, the TCRdb table keeps only in-frame clones and is missing some. This table has about 200,000 clones, roughly three quarters appearing once. On this clone itself: What it binds is unknown.

This TCR was recovered from a woman in her fifties or sixties in good health and CMV-seronegative. V and J are TRBV9 and TRBJ2-5; D possibly corresponds to TRBD2 (5 bases). The sequencing input was PBMCs. CDR3 loop: CASSDWTDGAQYF. The DNA for the CDR3 is TGTGCCAGCAGCGATTGGACGGACGGGGCCCAGTACTTC.